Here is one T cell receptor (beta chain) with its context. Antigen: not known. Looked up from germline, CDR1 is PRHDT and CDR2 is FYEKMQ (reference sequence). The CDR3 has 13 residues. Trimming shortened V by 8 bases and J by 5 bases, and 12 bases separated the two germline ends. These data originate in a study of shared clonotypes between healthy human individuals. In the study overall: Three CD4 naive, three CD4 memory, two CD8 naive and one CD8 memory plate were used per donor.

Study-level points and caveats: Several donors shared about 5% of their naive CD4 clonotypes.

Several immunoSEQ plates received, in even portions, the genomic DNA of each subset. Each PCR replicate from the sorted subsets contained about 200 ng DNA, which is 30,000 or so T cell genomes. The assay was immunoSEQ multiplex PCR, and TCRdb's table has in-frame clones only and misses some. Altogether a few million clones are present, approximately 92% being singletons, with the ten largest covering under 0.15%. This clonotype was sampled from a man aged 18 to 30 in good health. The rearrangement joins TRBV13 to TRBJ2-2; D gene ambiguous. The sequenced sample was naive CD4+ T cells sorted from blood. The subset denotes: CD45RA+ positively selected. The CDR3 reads CASSDDSTGELFF. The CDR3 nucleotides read TGTGCCAGCTCGGACGACTCGACCGGGGAGCTGTTTTTT.